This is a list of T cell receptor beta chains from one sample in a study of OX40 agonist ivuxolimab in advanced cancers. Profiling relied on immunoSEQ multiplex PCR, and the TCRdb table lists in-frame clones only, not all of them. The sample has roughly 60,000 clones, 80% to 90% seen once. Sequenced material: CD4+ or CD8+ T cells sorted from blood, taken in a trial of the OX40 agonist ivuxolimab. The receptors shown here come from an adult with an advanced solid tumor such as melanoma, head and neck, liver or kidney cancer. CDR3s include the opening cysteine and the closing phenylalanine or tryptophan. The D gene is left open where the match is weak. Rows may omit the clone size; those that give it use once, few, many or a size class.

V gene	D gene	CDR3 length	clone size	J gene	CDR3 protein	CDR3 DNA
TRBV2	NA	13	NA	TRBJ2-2	CASGGENTGELFF	TGTGCCAGCGGAGGGGAGAACACCGGGGAGCTGTTTTTT
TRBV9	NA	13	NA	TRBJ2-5	CASSRGVGETQYF	TGTGCCAGCAGCCGTGGGGTAGGGGAGACCCAGTACTTC
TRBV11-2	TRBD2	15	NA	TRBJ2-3	CASRHLAGNTGAQYF	TGTGCCAGCAGGCATCTAGCGGGGAACACAGGGGCGCAGTATTTT
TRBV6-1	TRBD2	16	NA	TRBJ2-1	CASSELWTSPYNEQFF	TGTGCCAGCAGTGAATTATGGACTAGCCCCTACAATGAGCAGTTCTTC
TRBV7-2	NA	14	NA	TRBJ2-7	CASSPAQILGEQYF	TGTGCCAGCAGCCCCGCCCAGATTCTCGGGGAGCAGTACTTC
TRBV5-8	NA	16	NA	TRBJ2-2	CASSYSLARNTGELFF	TGTGCCAGCAGCTACTCCTTAGCGCGGAACACCGGGGAGCTGTTTTTT
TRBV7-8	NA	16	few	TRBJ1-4	CASSPDRGILNEKLFF	TGTGCCAGCAGCCCTGATAGGGGTATATTGAATGAAAAACTGTTTTTT
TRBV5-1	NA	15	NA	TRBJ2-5	CASSLGQGGQETQYF	TGCGCCAGCAGCTTGGGGCAGGGGGGCCAAGAGACCCAGTACTTC
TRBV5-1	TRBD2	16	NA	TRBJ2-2	CASSLYPSGNTGELFF	TGCGCCAGCAGCTTGTATCCTAGCGGTAACACCGGGGAGCTGTTTTTT
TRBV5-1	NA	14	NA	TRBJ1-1	CASSLAQAKTEAFF	TGCGCCAGCAGCTTGGCCCAAGCGAAAACTGAAGCTTTCTTT
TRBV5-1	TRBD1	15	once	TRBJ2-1	CASSLVDRAYNEQFF	TGCGCCAGCAGCTTGGTGGACAGGGCCTACAATGAGCAGTTCTTC
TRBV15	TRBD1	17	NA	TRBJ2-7	CATSRGTGPPGSYEQYF	TGTGCCACCAGCAGAGGGACAGGCCCCCCGGGCTCCTACGAGCAGTACTTC
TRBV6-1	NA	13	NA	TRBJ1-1	CASSLTWDTEAFF	TGTGCCAGCAGCCTCACCTGGGACACTGAAGCTTTCTTT
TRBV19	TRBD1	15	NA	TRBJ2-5	CASRSRQGVKETQYF	TGTGCCAGTAGATCTAGGCAGGGGGTAAAAGAGACCCAGTACTTC
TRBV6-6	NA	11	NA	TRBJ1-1	CASSYLAEAFF	TGTGCCAGCAGTTACCTCGCTGAAGCTTTCTTT
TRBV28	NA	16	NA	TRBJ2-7	CASRTQGFPGFYEQYF	TGTGCCAGCAGGACCCAAGGGTTTCCCGGGTTCTACGAGCAGTACTTC
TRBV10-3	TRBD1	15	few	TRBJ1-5	CAISESWGQGQPQHF	TGTGCCATCAGTGAGTCTTGGGGACAGGGCCAGCCCCAGCATTTT
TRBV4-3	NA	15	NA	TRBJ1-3	CASSQVGGPRNTIYF	TGCGCCAGCAGCCAAGTCGGGGGGCCAAGAAACACCATATATTTT
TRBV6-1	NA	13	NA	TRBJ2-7	CASSVYSTYEQYF	TGTGCCAGCAGTGTTTACAGCACCTACGAGCAGTACTTC
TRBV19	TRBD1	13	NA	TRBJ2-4	CATGTASKNIQYF	TGTGCCACCGGGACAGCGTCCAAAAACATTCAGTACTTC
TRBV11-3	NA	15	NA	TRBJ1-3	CASSLRSGHGNTIYF	TGTGCCAGCAGCTTAAGGTCAGGGCATGGAAACACCATATATTTT
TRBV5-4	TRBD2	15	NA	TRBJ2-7	CASSSGGTSGAEQYF	TGTGCCAGCAGCTCGGGGGGGACTAGCGGGGCCGAGCAGTACTTC
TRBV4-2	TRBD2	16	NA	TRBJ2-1	CASSQEWDSGGNEQFF	TGTGCCAGCAGCCAAGAATGGGACTCCGGGGGGAATGAGCAGTTCTTC
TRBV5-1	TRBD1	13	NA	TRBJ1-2	CASSSGQSYGYTF	TGCGCCAGCAGCTCGGGACAGAGCTATGGCTACACCTTC
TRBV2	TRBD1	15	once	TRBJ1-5	CASSRRAGGNQPQHF	TGTGCCAGCAGCCGGCGGGCAGGGGGGAATCAGCCCCAGCATTTT
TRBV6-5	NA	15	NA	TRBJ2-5	CASSYRKGVQETQYF	TGTGCCAGCAGTTACCGGAAGGGTGTCCAAGAGACCCAGTACTTC
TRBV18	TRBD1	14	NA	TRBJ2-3	CASSRDRGADTQYF	TGTGCCAGCTCACGGGACAGGGGGGCAGATACGCAGTATTTT
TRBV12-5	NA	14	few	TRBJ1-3	CASGLGDDRDTIYF	TGTGCTAGTGGTTTGGGCGACGACCGGGACACCATATATTTT
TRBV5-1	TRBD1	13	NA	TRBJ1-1	CASSWDRGTEAFF	TGCGCCAGCAGCTGGGACAGGGGAACTGAAGCTTTCTTT
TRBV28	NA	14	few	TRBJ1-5	CASSLVNSNQPQHF	TGTGCCAGCAGTTTGGTTAATAGCAATCAGCCCCAGCATTTT
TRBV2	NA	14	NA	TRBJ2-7	CASRGTSSTYEQYF	TGTGCCAGCAGGGGGACGTCCTCAACCTACGAGCAGTACTTC